Each of the 24 T cell receptor beta chains below was sequenced from the same sample in a study of cytomegalovirus exposure and HLA in healthy donors (TCRdb year 2017). Libraries were prepared through the immunoSEQ multiplex PCR assay. A mixture of 60 forward primers for TCR Vbeta segments and 13 reverse primers for TCR Jbeta segments was used in the multiplex PCR. This immuneACCESS table, as held by TCRdb, lists in-frame sequences with V and J called but not all clones. Of the missing ones, under half trace to an unresolved V gene in checked studies; the others have no known cause. This sample holds some 170,000 clones; about four fifths were observed only once. In total, the top ten clones hold approximately 1.5% of the sample. The source material was PBMCs. The source is a girl aged 5 to 17 in good health and CMV-seropositive.

This rearrangement joins TRBV4-3 to TRBJ1-4; the D is unclear. Germline CDR1 and CDR2: LGHNA and YSLEER. The CDR3 loop spans 16 amino acids. Trimming removed 3 bases from V and 7 bases from J, with 18 bases in between. In DNA, the CDR3 is TGCGCCAGCAGCCAGGTAACGGGTGAACATGGTGAAAAACTGTTTTTT. This sequence encodes CASSQVTGEHGEKLFF.

The chain links TRBV2 to TRBJ2-7; the D gene is possibly TRBD1 (6 bases). CDR1 and CDR2 from the germline V gene are SNHLY and FYNNEI. The CDR3 totals 14 residues. V lost 6 bases and J lost 5, with 17 bases in between. The CDR3 reads CASRRPTGFDEQYF. The CDR3 DNA is TGTGCCAGCAGGCGTCCTACAGGGTTCGACGAGCAGTACTTC.

The rearrangement links TRBV6-1 to TRBJ2-3; 8 bases match TRBD1. The CDR3 sequence is 14 residues long. V lost 11 bases and J lost 3; bases outside the gene matches: 10. The germline CDR1 and CDR2 sequences are MNHNS and SASEGT. Written as DNA, the CDR3 is TGTGCCGGCTCTCTCCAGGGGGCTACAGATACGCAGTATTTT. Translation: CAGSLQGATDTQYF.

The V gene is TRBV28, the J gene TRBJ1-5, with a weak D call TRBD1 (6 bases). Germline lookup yields CDR1 MDHEN and CDR2 SYDVKM. The V end lost 5 bases, the J end lost 5 bases, and 16 bases lay between the germline ends. This CDR3 contains 15 residues. CDR3 in amino acids: CASSPQDSNYQPQHF. Here the CDR3 DNA reads TGTGCCAGCAGTCCCCAGGACAGTAACTATCAGCCCCAGCATTTT.

This rearrangement joins TRBV4-1 to TRBJ1-1; TRBD1 aligns across 9 bases. The J segment lost 4 bases and the V segment lost 0 bases, leaving 6 bases of the junction unmatched. The CDR3 runs to 16 residues. The germline CDR1 and CDR2 sequences are MGHRA and YSYEKL. The CDR3 protein is CASSQDYETGGTEAFF. The CDR3 nucleotides are TGCGCCAGCAGCCAAGATTACGAGACAGGGGGCACTGAAGCTTTCTTT.

This chain joins TRBV28 and TRBJ1-1; D unclear. Germline lookup yields CDR1 MDHEN and CDR2 SYDVKM. This CDR3 contains 15 residues. The ends were cut back, 5 bases at V and 4 bases at J, with 17 bases in the middle. The CDR3 DNA is TGTGCCAGCAGTCCCCCACAGAGCGGGAGCACTGAAGCTTTCTTT. Protein sequence: CASSPPQSGSTEAFF.

V usage is TRBV5-6 and J usage is TRBJ1-2; 7 positions agree with TRBD1. Germline V gene sequence: CDR1 SGHDT, CDR2 YYEEEE. This CDR3 contains 17 residues. The trim removed 4 bases at V and 4 bases at J, leaving 16 bases unmatched. CDR3 sequence: CASSGRQGPPPGYGYTF. DNA for the CDR3: TGTGCCAGCAGCGGTAGACAGGGCCCGCCGCCGGGCTATGGCTACACCTTC.

The chain joins TRBV10-3 to TRBJ2-7; 8 bases are a match to TRBD1. The CDR3 loop spans 14 amino acids. Germline V gene sequence: CDR1 ENHRY, CDR2 SYGVKD. V lost 6 bases, J lost 2 bases, and 6 bases stayed unmatched. CDR3 loop: CAIRPQGAPYEQYF. DNA of the CDR3: TGTGCCATCAGACCCCAGGGGGCGCCCTACGAGCAGTACTTC.

The chain recombines TRBV10-1 with TRBJ2-7; D remains ambiguous. CDR3 length: 12 amino acids. Trimming took 3 bases from V and 7 from J, leaving 10 bases between them. Germline V CDR1 and CDR2: WNHNN, SYGVQD (reference sequence). The CDR3: CASSDGSGEQYF. CDR3 nucleotide sequence: TGCGCCAGCAGTGACGGGTCTGGGGAGCAGTACTTC.

The chain's CDR3 is CASSQEFRAQETQYF. The DNA of the CDR3 is TGCGCCAGCAGCCAAGAGTTCAGGGCCCAAGAGACCCAGTACTTC. V usage is TRBV4-1 and J usage is TRBJ2-5; perhaps TRBD1 as D (5 bases). Trimming took 0 bases from V and 1 from J, leaving 9 bases between them. CDR1 and CDR2 (germline): MGHRA, YSYEKL. This CDR3 region has 15 residues.

The chain carries TRBV7-8 and TRBJ2-1; D is ambiguous. Germline-derived CDR1 and CDR2 are SGHVS and FQNEAQ. The CDR3 has 15 residues. V was shortened by 4 bases and J by 5 bases, with 15 bases between the two germline ends. CDR3 region: CASSSSRGAHNEQFF. The CDR3, as DNA: TGTGCCAGCAGCTCCTCGCGAGGCGCCCACAATGAGCAGTTCTTC.

The chain links TRBV5-1 to TRBJ2-4; 12 bases align to TRBD2. Germline CDR1 SGHRS, CDR2 YFSETQ. The CDR3 runs to 19 residues. Losses at the gene ends were 4 bases for V and 0 bases for J; bases not matched to a gene: 11. Here the CDR3 reads CASSPWSSGRVVAKNIQYF. In DNA, the CDR3 is TGCGCCAGCAGCCCATGGTCTAGCGGGAGGGTGGTAGCCAAAAACATTCAGTACTTC. The full variable domain, with the rest looked up from reference TRBV5-1 and TRBJ2-4, is KAGVTQTPRYLIKTRGQQVTLSCSPISGHRSVSWYQQTPGQGLQFLFEYFSETQRNKGNFPGRFSGRQFSNSRSEMNVSTLELGDSALYLCASSPWSSGRVVAKNIQYFGAGTRLSVL.

The genes are TRBV6-6 and TRBJ2-3, with unresolved D. The CDR3 runs 15 residues. V was shortened by 2 bases and J by 0 bases, with 9 bases between the two germline ends. Germline V gene lookup returns CDR1 MNHNY and CDR2 SVGAGI (reference sequence). The CDR3 loop is CASSYQALSTDTQYF. CDR3 in DNA: TGTGCCAGCAGTTACCAAGCGCTGAGCACAGATACGCAGTATTTT.

The chain links TRBV7-9 to TRBJ2-1, with a possible D match to TRBD2 (10 bases). Germline V gene data show CDR1 as SEHNR and CDR2 as FQNEAQ (reference sequence). Trimming removed 4 bases at V and 5 bases at J, with 24 bases between. The CDR3 runs to 18 residues. Here the CDR3 DNA reads TGTGCCAGCAGCTCCGGGACAGGGAAGCGGGGGGGCCACAATGAGCAGTTCTTC. Translation: CASSSGTGKRGGHNEQFF.

The V gene is TRBV29-1, the J gene TRBJ2-3; tentatively, D is TRBD1 (6 bases). This CDR3 region has 12 residues. V lost 6 bases and J lost 3, with 10 bases in between. Germline assignment: CDR1 SQVTM and CDR2 ANQGSEA. The CDR3 DNA reads as TGCAGCGTCAGACAGGAAACAGATACGCAGTATTTT. Its translation is CSVRQETDTQYF.

The rearrangement uses TRBV10-3 and TRBJ1-5; TRBD1 matches at 9 bases. The CDR3 spans 12 residues. Germline V gives CDR1 ENHRY, CDR2 SYGVKD. The junction had 3 bases not matched to a gene; V was cut back by 4 bases and J by 11 bases. CDR3 loop: CAISGDRETQHF. The CDR3 bases are TGTGCCATCAGTGGGGACAGGGAAACCCAGCATTTT.

This chain joins TRBV21-1 and TRBJ1-5; the D segment call TRBD1 is taken from the table without a DNA check. TRBV21-1 is a recognized pseudogene. CDR3 size: 13 residues. The CDR3 nucleotides are TGTGCCAGCAGTCAGGGGTACAGTCAGCCCCAGCATTTT. Residues: CASSQGYSQPQHF.

The CDR3 protein is CAIRGQANQPQHF. The CDR3 DNA reads as TGTGCCATCAGGGGACAGGCGAATCAGCCCCAGCATTTT. This rearrangement joins TRBV10-3 to TRBJ1-5; 8 bases line up with TRBD1. The CDR3 contains 13 residues. Germline V gives CDR1 ENHRY, CDR2 SYGVKD. J was trimmed by 4 bases and V by 6 bases; bases with no gene match: 2.

The V gene is TRBV11-2, the J gene TRBJ2-5, with TRBD1 as a possible D gene (6 bases). The V gene's germline CDR1 is SGHAT and CDR2 FQNNGV. V lost 4 bases and J 4 bases, leaving 19 bases between the germline ends. The CDR3 is 16 amino acids. CDR3 in amino acids: CASSSSGRGSPETQYF. The DNA of the CDR3 is TGTGCCAGCAGCTCAAGTGGCAGGGGCTCCCCAGAGACCCAGTACTTC.

The genes are TRBV2 and TRBJ2-3; maybe TRBD1 (6 bases). The germline V gene has CDR1 SNHLY and CDR2 FYNNEI. V lost 7 bases and J lost 0, with 14 bases in between. The CDR3 is 15 amino acids. The CDR3 bases are TGTGCCAGCAACACACAGGGAGACAGCACAGATACGCAGTATTTT. Translation: CASNTQGDSTDTQYF.

The J gene is TRBJ1-1, the V gene TRBV30; D call uncertain. Germline-derived CDR1 and CDR2 are GTSNPN and SVGIG (reference sequence). V was shortened by 0 bases and J by 1 base, with 6 bases between the two germline ends. The CDR3 extends over 13 amino acids. Here the CDR3 DNA reads TGTGCCTGGAGTGTGGGCCCGAACACTGAAGCTTTCTTT. Translating it yields CAWSVGPNTEAFF.

The chain joins TRBV21-1 to TRBJ2-1; TRBD1 is the table's D call and was not checked against the DNA. TRBV21-1 is given as a pseudogene. The CDR3 totals 16 residues. CDR3 sequence (DNA): TGTGCCAGCAGCCAGACAGGGAGGCCGCTTTACAATGAGCAGTTCTTC. This translates into CASSQTGRPLYNEQFF.

The rearrangement links TRBV7-9 to TRBJ1-1; D not resolved. Germline V gene lookup returns CDR1 SEHNR and CDR2 FQNEAQ (reference sequence). CDR3 size: 14 residues. V shed 3 bases and J shed 0 bases, with 8 bases lying between them. In DNA form, the CDR3 reads TGTGCCAGCAGCTTCGTCCCTCTGAACACTGAAGCTTTCTTT. This translates into CASSFVPLNTEAFF.

The genes are TRBV6-4 and TRBJ2-7; TRBD1 matches 7 bases. Germline CDR1 and CDR2: MRHNA and SNTAGT. Trimming removed 4 bases from V and 2 bases from J; junction bases left unmatched: 5. The CDR3 has 14 residues. The CDR3 reads CASSGRQGAYEQYF. CDR3 DNA sequence: TGTGCCAGCAGTGGCAGACAGGGTGCCTACGAGCAGTACTTC.